The 8 T cell receptor beta chains reported below all come from one sample, sequenced in a study of breast tumors, draining lymph nodes, adjacent tissues. One entry per CDR3 protein, called by TCRdb with MiXCR from the multiplex PCR reads. The table has approximately 21,000 distinct CDR3 sequences, roughly 40% seen once. Material: breast tumor tissue. Source of these receptors: a female donor with breast cancer. Some clones in this sample may be carry-over from other donors' samples.

The chain combines TRBV5-4 with TRBJ2-2; a weak D match, TRBD2 (6 bases). Trimming stripped 0 bases from V and 6 bases from J, with 18 bases between. This CDR3 has 17 residues. Per germline, CDR1 SGHNT and CDR2 YYREEE (reference sequence). DNA for the CDR3: TGTGCCAGCAGCTTGGAGACGGGCGGGACGAGCGCCGGGGAGCTGTTTTTT. Its translation: CASSLETGGTSAGELFF.

This clonotype has just a few counts. This rearrangement joins TRBV25-1 to TRBJ2-3; 10 bases match TRBD2. V gave up 3 bases and J gave up 0 bases; unmatched junction bases: 3. CDR3 length: 16 amino acids. Germline V gene data show CDR1 as MGHDK and CDR2 as SYGVNS. CDR3 DNA sequence: TGTGCCAGCAGTGACGGTAGCGGGGGGAGCACAGATACGCAGTATTTT. Amino acids: CASSDGSGGSTDTQYF.

J is TRBJ2-7 and V is TRBV5-1, with 9 bases matching TRBD1. Trimming cost V 1 base and J 2 bases; bases outside gene matches: 4. The CDR3 totals 15 residues. Germline CDR1 and CDR2: SGHRS and YFSETQ. The CDR3 protein is CASSLWGTGTYEQYF. As DNA, the CDR3 is TGCGCCAGCAGCTTGTGGGGGACAGGGACCTACGAGCAGTACTTC.

The chain links TRBV7-8 to TRBJ2-7, with D possibly being TRBD2 (6 bases). V lost 4 bases and J lost 7, with 20 bases in between. CDR1 and CDR2 from the germline V gene are SGHVS and FQNEAQ. The CDR3 totals 15 residues. The DNA of the CDR3 is TGTGCCAGCAGCTCTTCGGGACTGCTACGAGGGGAGCAGTACTTC. Translating it yields CASSSSGLLRGEQYF.

The V call is TRBV5-1, the J call TRBJ2-7; 7 nucleotides match TRBD1. Unmatched junction bases numbered 6, after V lost 1 base and J lost 2 bases. Per germline, CDR1 SGHRS and CDR2 YFSETQ. The CDR3 has 15 residues. The CDR3 is CASSLLRDRAYEQYF. Here the CDR3 DNA reads TGCGCCAGCAGCTTGTTGCGTGACAGGGCCTACGAGCAGTACTTC.

Judged by abundance, this clonotype is medium-sized (0.01 to 0.1%). The J gene is TRBJ2-3, the V gene TRBV5-1; TRBD2 matches 7 bases. The V segment lost 0 bases and the J segment 0 bases; nucleotides outside the gene matches: 4. This CDR3 region has 16 residues. CDR1 and CDR2 from the germline V gene are SGHRS and YFSETQ. CDR3 coding DNA: TGCGCCAGCAGCTTGGCCGGTAGCGGGAGCACAGATACGCAGTATTTT. Residues: CASSLAGSGSTDTQYF.

The gene calls are TRBV20-1 and TRBJ2-1, with D tentatively TRBD2 (5 bases). This CDR3 has 13 amino acids. The V end was cut by 6 bases, the J end by 7 bases, with 16 bases between. Germline assignment: CDR1 DFQATT and CDR2 SNEGSKA (reference sequence). In DNA form, the CDR3 reads TGCAGTGCCAGACGGGATACATTTAATGAGCAGTTCTTC. This translates into CSARRDTFNEQFF.

The genes are TRBV6-1 and TRBJ2-5; perhaps D is TRBD1 or TRBD2 (5 bases each). The germline CDR1 and CDR2 sequences are MNHNS and SASEGT. This CDR3 comprises 13 residues. Trimming left V 7 bases short and J 5 bases short, with 14 bases between. The CDR3 region is CASTGQPAETQYF. As DNA, the CDR3 is TGTGCCAGCACGGGGCAGCCAGCGGAGACCCAGTACTTC.